Sequencing of this T cell receptor (beta chain) was carried out in a study of shared clonotypes between healthy human individuals. Study results and limitations: At large depth, rarefaction still showed sorted-subset sequencing to be incomplete.

Germline V gives CDR1 LNHDA, CDR2 SQIVND (reference sequence). The CDR3 is 14 amino acids. V lost 5 bases to trimming and J lost 8 bases, with 15 bases between them. Tens of thousands of T cell genomes, or 200 ng DNA, went into the sorted-subset replicate PCRs. Using immunoSEQ multiplex PCR, the repertoire was profiled, and TCRdb retains in-frame clones only, with some absent. The data hold under 2,000,000 clones, with about 95% observed a single time. Naive CD8 cells, CD45RO-negative and positively selected for CCR7, excluded terminally differentiated effector memory CD45RA+ cells. On this clone: The antigen remains unidentified.

This sequence originates from a man younger than 30 in good health. The sequenced sample was naive CD8+ T cells sorted from blood. V and J are TRBV19 and TRBJ1-4; D is undetermined. CDR3 nucleotides: TGTGCCAGTAGTCCATGGGAAGAGGGAGAAAAACTGTTTTTT. Its protein is CASSPWEEGEKLFF.